This T cell receptor beta chain appears in the sequencing data of a study of blood T cells in healthy people across ages. Study-wide results and caveats: A roughly linear age-dependent decrease characterized TCR beta diversity per million T cells.

Per sample, a minimum of 6 million PBMCs were isolated. A second PCR, run for about 7 to 11 cycles, used a sample-barcoded 5' primer plus a J-beta primer mix. TCRdb fed the 5' RACE reads into MiXCR, producing one record per CDR3 protein. The data show about 800,000 distinct CDR3 sequences, 25% seen once. The CDR3 runs 17 residues. Unmatched junction bases numbered 9, after V lost 2 bases and J lost 6 bases. Germline CDR1 is SGHAT and CDR2 is FQNNGV. This clonotype was counted between two and nine times. What it recognizes is unknown. Separately, the same data were catalogued under a study of T cells of mothers and their children.

Material for sequencing was blood. The TCR was taken from a boy between 10 and 17 years old in good health. The rearrangement uses TRBV11-2 and TRBJ2-3, with 12 bases fitting TRBD1. In DNA form, the CDR3 reads TGTGCCAGCAGCTTACCAGGGGGGACAGGGGGCGCGGATACGCAGTATTTT. Translating it yields CASSLPGGTGGADTQYF. The entire variable domain, with the rest obtained from reference TRBV11-2 and TRBJ2-3, is as follows: EAGVAQSPRYKIIEKRQSVAFWCNPISGHATLYWYQQILGQGPKLLIQFQNNGVVDDSQLPKDRFSAERLKGVDSTLKIQPAKLEDSAVYLCASSLPGGTGGADTQYFGPGTRLTVL.